These 3 T cell receptor beta chains came from one sample sequenced in a study of blood T cell repertoires in COVID-19. Assay: immunoSEQ multiplex PCR; the TCRdb copy retains only in-frame clones and omits some. Among around 78,000 clones listed, about 89% were seen once. Sequenced input: PBMCs or T cells enriched from blood (not recorded which). Source of these receptors: a woman aged 50 to 60 with acute COVID-19.

The chain employs TRBV7-9 and TRBJ1-6, with 7 bases matching TRBD1. From germline, CDR1 is SEHNR and CDR2 FQNEAQ (reference sequence). The J segment lost 5 bases and the V segment lost 5 bases, leaving 3 bases of the junction unmatched. This CDR3 contains 14 residues. The CDR3: CASSPTGDNSPLHF. Here the CDR3 DNA reads TGTGCCAGCAGCCCCACAGGGGATAATTCACCCCTCCACTTT.

The chain links TRBV24-1 to TRBJ2-3; TRBD2 is a possible D gene (5 bases). Trimming pared 3 bases from V and 2 bases from J, leaving 8 bases between. This CDR3 is 14 amino acids long. CDR1 is KGHDR, CDR2 SFDVKD, per germline. This CDR3 reads CATSDTRATDTQYF. The CDR3 DNA is TGTGCCACCAGTGATACGCGGGCCACAGATACGCAGTATTTT.

The DNA of the CDR3 is TGTGCCACCGCGGGACTAGCGGGAAGCAATGAGCAGTTCTTC. This gives the protein CATAGLAGSNEQFF. This chain uses TRBV24-1 with TRBJ2-1; the match to TRBD2 covers 13 bases. Germline V gene sequence: CDR1 KGHDR, CDR2 SFDVKD. Losses at the gene ends were 9 bases for V and 6 bases for J; bases not matched to a gene: 4. CDR3 length: 14 residues.